Below are 21 T cell receptor beta chains sequenced from a single sample in a study of T-cell memory formation after mild COVID-19. TCRdb analysed the 5' RACE reads with MiXCR anew, one entry per CDR3 protein. Among about 470,000 distinct CDR3 sequences listed, nearly 25% were seen once. Sequenced material: PBMCs or a T cell subset sorted from them (not recorded which). The origin of the receptors is an adult woman who had mild COVID-19 (a few samples of this study predate the infection). Cell type and time point are not known.

This clonotype was seen more than once but under ten times. The CDR3 reads CASSSRAGGGNEQFF. DNA for the CDR3: TGTGCCAGCAGTAGTCGAGCAGGGGGAGGCAATGAGCAGTTCTTC. The V call is TRBV12-3 or TRBV12-4, the J call TRBJ2-1; tentatively, D is TRBD1 (7 bases). V lost 5 bases to trimming and J lost 6 bases, with 17 bases between them. This CDR3 comprises 15 residues.

The gene calls are TRBV29-1 and TRBJ2-7; 7 positions agree with TRBD1. V lost 5 bases, J lost 4 bases, and 14 bases stayed unmatched. Germline V gives CDR1 SQVTM, CDR2 ANQGSEA. The CDR3 spans 15 residues. The CDR3 sequence is CSVNMWGQRPYEQYF. The CDR3 DNA follows: TGCAGCGTTAATATGTGGGGACAGAGACCTTACGAGCAGTACTTC.

The rearrangement uses TRBV12-3 or TRBV12-4 and TRBJ2-3, with 9 bases identical to TRBD1. The CDR3 is 19 residues long. After removal of 5 bases from V and 1 base from J, the junction contained 16 bases not matched to a gene. CDR3 amino acids: CASSLRDRAFSFGTDTQYF. The DNA of the CDR3 is TGTGCCAGCAGTCTCCGGGACAGGGCATTCAGTTTCGGCACAGATACGCAGTATTTT.

This clonotype has just a few counts. J is TRBJ1-1 and V is TRBV7-9; 10 nucleotides agree with TRBD1. Losses at the gene ends were 6 bases for V and 6 bases for J; bases not matched to a gene: 13. Germline-derived CDR1 and CDR2 are SEHNR and FQNEAQ (reference sequence). The CDR3 extends over 16 amino acids. In DNA, the CDR3 is TGTGCCAGCAGTCGAGTCCCGGGACAGGGGTCCCCTGAAGCTTTCTTT. Translation: CASSRVPGQGSPEAFF.

The genes are TRBV19 and TRBJ1-2, with 8 bases that match TRBD1. V lost 3 bases and J lost 4; bases outside the gene matches: 4. CDR3 length equals 14 residues. Germline V lookup: CDR1 LNHDA, CDR2 SQIVND (reference sequence). In nucleotides, the CDR3 is TGTGCCAGTAGTATGGACAGGGTGGCCTATGGCTACACCTTC. It yields the protein CASSMDRVAYGYTF.

The genes are TRBV5-4 and TRBJ2-5, with 7 bases that match TRBD2. The J segment lost 3 bases and the V segment lost 4 bases, leaving 9 bases of the junction unmatched. Germline CDR1 reads SGHNT; CDR2 reads YYREEE (reference sequence). The CDR3 covers 15 residues. The DNA for the CDR3 is TGTGCCAGCAGCCATGATCGCCGGGGGGAAGAGACCCAGTACTTC. Amino acid sequence: CASSHDRRGEETQYF. The complete variable domain, with remaining parts taken from reference TRBV5-4 and TRBJ2-5, reads ETGVTQSPTHLIKTRGQQVTLRCSSQSGHNTVSWYQQALGQGPQFIFQYYREEENGRGNFPPRFSGLQFPNYSSELNVNALELDDSALYLCASSHDRRGEETQYFGPGTRLLVL.

Only a few counts were recorded for this clonotype. The CDR3 spells CSAEQVEGYTF. Here the CDR3 DNA reads TGCAGTGCAGAACAGGTGGAGGGCTACACCTTC. The rearrangement uses TRBV20-1 and TRBJ1-2; tentative D call: TRBD1 (5 bases). The CDR3 contains 11 residues. Germline V gene lookup returns CDR1 DFQATT and CDR2 SNEGSKA (reference sequence). Between the trimmed V and J ends, which lost 6 bases and 8 bases, there was a span of 13 bases.

This clonotype appeared a few times. The CDR3 DNA reads TGTGCCAGCAGCGCCCATAGCGGGTACGCCTACGAGCAGTACTTC. The encoded protein is CASSAHSGYAYEQYF. This chain links TRBV9 with TRBJ2-7; TRBD2 aligns across 7 bases. J gave up 2 bases and V 3 bases, and 8 bases lay outside the gene matches. The CDR3 runs to 15 residues. Germline V CDR1 and CDR2: SGDLS, YYNGEE.

The V and J genes are TRBV7-8 and TRBJ2-2; tentative D call: TRBD2 (6 bases). V lost 10 bases and J lost 2, with 14 bases in between. From germline, CDR1 is SGHVS and CDR2 FQNEAQ. There are 14 residues in the CDR3. This CDR3 reads CATAGGFNTGELFF. In DNA form, the CDR3 reads TGTGCCACGGCCGGGGGTTTCAACACCGGGGAGCTGTTTTTT.

This clonotype has more than one count but fewer than ten. V usage is TRBV4-3 and J usage is TRBJ2-1; possible D gene TRBD2, 6 bases. The CDR3 has 15 residues. Trimming took 1 base from V and 4 from J, leaving 11 bases between them. Germline CDR1 is LGHNA and CDR2 is YSLEER. The CDR3 DNA follows: TGCGCCAGCAGCCAAGGGACTACCCCATACAATGAGCAGTTCTTC. Translated, it gives CASSQGTTPYNEQFF.

This chain connects TRBV5-1 to TRBJ2-3; 14 nucleotides line up with TRBD2. Germline V lookup: CDR1 SGHRS, CDR2 YFSETQ. Losses at the gene ends were 4 bases for V and 4 bases for J; bases not matched to a gene: 14. This CDR3 comprises 19 residues. CDR3 DNA: TGCGCCAGCAGCCCCTCGGGACTAGCGGGGGTAAGGTTCTCAGATACGCAGTATTTT. It specifies CASSPSGLAGVRFSDTQYF.

The CDR3 DNA reads as TGTGCCATCAGCGGGGGGGCGGGGATCATGAACACTGAAGCTTTCTTT. It yields the protein CAISGGAGIMNTEAFF. The chain links TRBV10-3 to TRBJ1-1, with a tentative D call TRBD1 (6 bases). V dropped 6 bases and J dropped 0 bases, with 17 bases sitting between them. Germline CDR1 is ENHRY and CDR2 is SYGVKD. This CDR3 has 16 amino acids.

V is TRBV9 and J is TRBJ1-6; a possible D gene is TRBD1 (6 bases). Deletions cut 4 bases from V and 5 bases from J, with 13 bases between. The CDR3 is 15 residues long. Per germline, CDR1 SGDLS and CDR2 YYNGEE. This CDR3 is CASSLNGDNNSPLHF. In DNA, the CDR3 is TGTGCCAGCAGCCTGAACGGGGACAATAATTCACCCCTCCACTTT.

This clonotype came up many times. This chain links TRBV7-6 with TRBJ2-7, with 8 bases matching TRBD1. CDR3 length: 17 residues. Per the germline V gene, CDR1 is SGHVS and CDR2 is FNYEAQ. The junction had 12 bases not matched to a gene; V was cut back by 4 bases and J by 1 base. The CDR3 spells CASSSGPGQGRSYEQYF. DNA of the CDR3: TGTGCCAGCAGCTCTGGGCCCGGACAGGGTAGGTCCTACGAGCAGTACTTC.

This clonotype was seen ten or more times. V is TRBV5-1 and J is TRBJ2-1; 10 bases map to TRBD2. The J segment lost 16 bases and the V segment lost 4 bases, leaving 8 bases of the junction unmatched. The V gene's germline CDR1 is SGHRS and CDR2 YFSETQ. CDR3 length: 12 amino acids. This CDR3 reads CASSPLAGGFFF. In DNA, the CDR3 is TGCGCCAGCAGCCCCTTAGCGGGGGGTTTCTTCTTC.

In its sample, this clonotype was seen a few times. The genes are TRBV14 and TRBJ2-7; no clear D. Trimming removed 1 base from V and 4 bases from J, with 5 bases in between. Germline assignment: CDR1 SGHDN and CDR2 FVKESK. There are 12 residues in the CDR3. Here the CDR3 DNA reads TGTGCCAGCAGCCAAGTAAGGTACGAGCAGTACTTC. It yields the protein CASSQVRYEQYF.

The rearrangement links TRBV27 to TRBJ2-7; 8 bases fit TRBD1. J gave up 2 bases and V 2 bases, and 5 bases lay outside the gene matches. Per the germline V gene, CDR1 is MNHEY and CDR2 is SMNVEV (reference sequence). This CDR3 is 15 amino acids long. DNA of the CDR3: TGTGCCAGCAGTTTAGGACAGGGTACTACCTACGAGCAGTACTTC. The encoded protein is CASSLGQGTTYEQYF.

This rearrangement joins TRBV5-1 to TRBJ2-7; 8 bases are shared with TRBD1. Per germline, CDR1 SGHRS and CDR2 YFSETQ. CDR3 length: 15 residues. V lost 4 bases and J lost 3; bases outside the gene matches: 9. The CDR3 sequence: CASSHGQGPLYEQYF. The CDR3, as DNA: TGCGCCAGCAGCCACGGACAGGGCCCACTCTACGAGCAGTACTTC.

This clonotype appeared a few times. The genes are TRBV7-9 and TRBJ2-7; 9 positions match TRBD2. Trimming took 1 base from V and 7 from J; bases not matched to a gene: 11. This CDR3 contains 16 residues. Looked up from germline, CDR1 is SEHNR and CDR2 is FQNEAQ (reference sequence). The CDR3 coding sequence is TGTGCCAGCAGCTTAGGGGCGCTAGCGGGATCAGAGGAGCAGTACTTC. Its translation: CASSLGALAGSEEQYF.

The rearrangement joins TRBV6-2 or TRBV6-3 to TRBJ1-5; D call uncertain. Germline V lookup: CDR1 MNHEY, CDR2 SVGEGT. CDR3 length: 17 residues. Trimming took 6 bases from V and 4 from J, leaving 22 bases between them. Here the CDR3 reads CASSTSRESQRNQPQHF. The CDR3 DNA sequence: TGTGCCAGCAGCACTTCTCGGGAGAGCCAAAGAAATCAGCCCCAGCATTTT.

V is TRBV20-1 and J is TRBJ2-1, with 7 bases lining up with TRBD1. The germline V gene has CDR1 DFQATT and CDR2 SNEGSKA (reference sequence). The J segment lost 6 bases and the V segment lost 8 bases, leaving 13 bases of the junction unmatched. This CDR3 comprises 14 residues. The CDR3 here is CSPRRDRVGNEQFF. The CDR3 DNA is TGCAGTCCTCGGAGAGACAGGGTGGGCAATGAGCAGTTCTTC.